Presented here are 10 T cell receptor beta chains from one specimen sequenced in a study of blood T cell repertoires in COVID-19. Only in-frame clones appear in the TCRdb table, and some are missing; sequencing was by immunoSEQ multiplex PCR. The profile shows some 140,000 clones, more than 75% of them singletons. Sequencing was done on a sample of peripheral blood. The receptors shown here come from a man in his 70s with active COVID-19.

This clone was seen a few times. The chain carries TRBV12-5 and TRBJ2-1, with 8 bases matching TRBD2. The junction had 12 bases not matched to a gene; V was cut back by 8 bases and J by 0 bases. This CDR3 contains 17 residues. Germline V gene sequence: CDR1 LGHNT, CDR2 FRNRAP. The CDR3 nucleotides are TGTGCTAGTCAATCAGCGGGAGACCCAAGCTCCTACAATGAGCAGTTCTTC. This gives the protein CASQSAGDPSSYNEQFF.

This clone was seen many times. This chain connects TRBV2 to TRBJ1-6, with TRBD1 as a possible D gene (6 bases). Germline values: CDR1 SNHLY, CDR2 FYNNEI. Between the trimmed V and J ends, which lost 5 bases and 8 bases, there was a span of 13 bases. The CDR3 is 14 residues long. The CDR3 nucleotides are TGTGCCAGCAGTATCCTAGGGGGGGATTCACCCCTCCACTTT. Translated, it gives CASSILGGDSPLHF.

The chain links TRBV3-1 (or the pseudogene TRBV3-2) to TRBJ1-3; perhaps TRBD1 as D (6 bases). The CDR3 runs to 15 residues. V was pared by 4 bases and J by 0 bases, with 10 bases between. Germline V gives CDR1 LGHDT, CDR2 YNNKEL (reference sequence). CDR3 bases: TGTGCCAGCAGCCCGTACAGGGTCTCTGGAAACACCATATATTTT. It codes for CASSPYRVSGNTIYF.

The chain uses TRBV6-1 and TRBJ2-1; a possible D gene is TRBD1 (5 bases). Per the germline V gene, CDR1 is MNHNS and CDR2 is SASEGT. The CDR3 is made up of 14 amino acids. The V gene lost 7 bases and the J gene lost 6 bases, with 16 bases spanning the gap. The CDR3 region is CASKAGLITNEQFF. CDR3 sequence (DNA): TGTGCCAGCAAGGCAGGGCTCATCACCAATGAGCAGTTCTTC.

This chain uses TRBV7-2 with TRBJ2-3, with TRBD2 matching over 9 bases. CDR3 length: 17 residues. V trimming: 5 bases; J trimming: 2 bases; junction bases outside the gene matches: 11. Germline V CDR1 and CDR2: SGHTA, FQGNSA. The CDR3 sequence is CASSPRTSASATDTQYF. The CDR3 DNA reads TGTGCCAGCAGCCCCCGGACTAGCGCTAGCGCCACAGATACGCAGTATTTT. Filled out from reference TRBV7-2 and TRBJ2-3, the complete variable domain reads GAGVSQSPSNKVTEKGKDVELRCDPISGHTALYWYRQSLGQGLEFLIYFQGNSAPDKSGLPSDRFSAERTGGSVSTLTIQRTQQEDSAVYLCASSPRTSASATDTQYFGPGTRLTVL.

This clone was found once. This sequence joins TRBV4-1 and TRBJ2-5, with 7 bases identical to TRBD2. V gave up 4 bases and J gave up 6 bases; unmatched junction bases: 26. The CDR3 length is 20 residues. CDR1 and CDR2 (germline): MGHRA, YSYEKL. CDR3 sequence (DNA): TGCGCCAGCAGCCCGTTGAGTGGTCTTTTCGGCGGGAGCGCTGAGAAGACCCAGTACTTC. Encoded protein: CASSPLSGLFGGSAEKTQYF.

The table lists this clone with a count of one. The J gene is TRBJ1-1, the V gene TRBV7-3, with 7 bases matching TRBD1. This CDR3 comprises 14 residues. The germline V gene has CDR1 SGHTA and CDR2 FQGTGA. V was clipped by 3 bases and J by 3 bases; unmatched bases: 4. The CDR3 DNA reads TGTGCCAGCAGCTTTGGGCAGGGGGACACTGAAGCTTTCTTT. This gives the protein CASSFGQGDTEAFF.

The V and J genes are TRBV11-3 and TRBJ2-1; possible D gene TRBD2, 6 bases. The V gene's germline CDR1 is SGHNT and CDR2 YENEEA. The length of the CDR3 is 16 residues. Trimming took off 5 bases at V and 2 bases at J, with 16 bases between the two ends. This chain's CDR3 is CASSPTGEPPYNEQFF. The CDR3 DNA sequence: TGTGCCAGCAGCCCGACGGGGGAGCCCCCCTACAATGAGCAGTTCTTC.

V gene TRBV19 combines with J gene TRBJ2-1; 7 nucleotides align to TRBD2. Per germline, CDR1 LNHDA and CDR2 SQIVND (reference sequence). CDR3 length: 15 amino acids. The ends lost 2 bases at V and 6 bases at J; junction bases unmatched: 7. The CDR3 DNA reads TGTGCCAGTAGTATACGTGGGAGGGCCGGCAATGAGCAGTTCTTC. Protein product: CASSIRGRAGNEQFF.

This chain connects TRBV5-1 to TRBJ1-4, with D hard to call. The V gene's germline CDR1 is SGHRS and CDR2 YFSETQ. The CDR3 spans 16 residues. V lost 5 bases, J lost 7 bases, and 21 bases lay in between. The CDR3 loop reads CASRTQPATRGEKLFF. The CDR3 DNA follows: TGCGCCAGCAGGACTCAACCGGCCACTCGAGGTGAAAAACTGTTTTTT.